A single sample gave rise to the 6 T cell receptor beta chains below, sequenced in a study of blood T cell repertoires in COVID-19. Clones were sequenced by immunoSEQ multiplex PCR, and TCRdb holds only the in-frame ones, with some missing. Of roughly 200,000 clones detected, around 90% appear once; the ten largest clones hold about 0.59%. Sequenced input: peripheral blood. Every receptor here comes from a man aged 50 to 59 with acute or convalescent COVID-19.

This chain links TRBV21-1 with TRBJ2-7; the DNA was not compared with TRBD2, the D call given in the table. TRBV21-1 is a pseudogene. The CDR3 is 11 residues long. The CDR3 DNA sequence: TGTGCCACCAGGAGTACCTACGAGCAGTACTTC. Its protein is CATRSTYEQYF.

This clone appeared a few times. This chain joins TRBV7-8 and TRBJ2-2; the D is unclear. The CDR3 spans 14 residues. The germline CDR1 and CDR2 sequences are SGHVS and FQNEAQ. V was clipped by 5 bases and J by 1 base, with 8 bases between them. The CDR3 DNA follows: TGTGCCAGCAGCCCGCGACAGAACACCGGGGAGCTGTTTTTT. Translating it yields CASSPRQNTGELFF.

This sequence joins TRBV28 and TRBJ2-1; maybe TRBD1 (8 bases). V was clipped by 1 base and J by 6 bases, with 28 bases between them. This CDR3 region has 20 residues. Germline V gives CDR1 MDHEN, CDR2 SYDVKM. As DNA, the CDR3 is TGTGCCAGCAGTTTATCAAGGGAGGGTAGGACAGGGCCCAAAGGCAATGAGCAGTTCTTC. It encodes CASSLSREGRTGPKGNEQFF.

The rearrangement joins TRBV7-8 to TRBJ2-1; D may be TRBD2 (5 bases). The germline CDR1 and CDR2 sequences are SGHVS and FQNEAQ. V lost 5 bases, J lost 8 bases, and 10 bases lay in between. The CDR3 contains 12 residues. In nucleotides, the CDR3 is TGTGCCAGCAGCCCGAGGGTTGATGAGCAGTTCTTC. As protein: CASSPRVDEQFF. Filled out from reference TRBV7-8 and TRBJ2-1, the complete variable domain reads GAGVSQSPRYKVAKRGQDVALRCDPISGHVSLFWYQQALGQGPEFLTYFQNEAQLDKSGLPSDRFFAERPEGSVSTLKIQRTQQEDSAVYLCASSPRVDEQFFGPGTRLTVL.

V and J are TRBV28 and TRBJ2-7; 9 nucleotides match TRBD1. The germline V gene encodes CDR1 MDHEN and CDR2 SYDVKM. After removal of 7 bases from V and 7 bases from J, the junction contained 11 bases not matched to a gene. The length of the CDR3 is 14 residues. The DNA for the CDR3 is TGTGCCAGCACCGGAGGGGACAGGGATGGAGAGCAGTACTTC. This sequence encodes CASTGGDRDGEQYF.

The V and J genes are TRBV28 and TRBJ1-1, with D tentatively TRBD1 (5 bases). The germline gives CDR1 MDHEN, CDR2 SYDVKM. Trimming left V 6 bases short and J 6 bases short, with 14 bases between. This CDR3 has 13 residues. The CDR3: CASRPLTGAEAFF. The DNA of the CDR3 is TGTGCCAGCAGACCCTTGACGGGGGCTGAAGCTTTCTTT.